This passage covers 9 T cell receptor beta chains from one sample sequenced in a study of cytomegalovirus exposure and HLA in healthy donors. The PCR had 60 Vbeta and 13 Jbeta primers. Profiled with immunoSEQ multiplex PCR; TCRdb holds only in-frame clones, not every one. The table records approximately 95,000 clones, under 85% of them present only once. Sequencing was carried out using PBMCs. The receptors were gathered from a middle-aged woman in good health and CMV-seropositive.

This chain links TRBV7-9 with TRBJ2-1, with D perhaps matching TRBD2 (5 bases). The CDR3 has 16 residues. Germline V gene data show CDR1 as SEHNR and CDR2 as FQNEAQ (reference sequence). V lost 5 bases to trimming and J lost 4 bases, with 18 bases between them. Here the CDR3 reads CASSPRTGSVYNEQFF. CDR3 in DNA: TGTGCCAGCAGCCCTAGGACGGGATCCGTATACAATGAGCAGTTCTTC.

The CDR3 region is CASSPRSTSGRSSYNEQFF. The CDR3 nucleotides read TGTGCCAGCTCACCAAGGTCGACTAGCGGGAGATCCAGCTACAATGAGCAGTTCTTC. This sequence joins TRBV18 and TRBJ2-1; TRBD2 agrees at 12 bases. CDR1 is KGHSH and CDR2 is LQKENI in the germline V gene. J was trimmed by 3 bases and V by 2 bases; bases with no gene match: 11. The CDR3 length is 19 residues.

This clone has only one observation. CDR3 sequence reads: CASSRLSYEQYF. The CDR3 region has the DNA TGTGCCAGTTCCCGACTGAGCTACGAGCAGTACTTC. The V gene is TRBV6-1, the J gene TRBJ2-7; D is uncertain. The V and J ends lost 9 bases and 3 bases respectively, with 12 bases between them. Looked up from germline, CDR1 is MNHNS and CDR2 is SASEGT. The CDR3 spans 12 residues.

The genes are TRBV21-1 and TRBJ1-5; the DNA was not used to check the table's D call, TRBD1. TRBV21-1 is designated a pseudogene. The CDR3 spans 17 residues. CDR3 coding DNA: TGTGCCAGCAACACAAAGGGGAAACCCTATAGCAATCAGCCCCAGCATTTT. It is translated as CASNTKGKPYSNQPQHF.

The chain employs TRBV23-1 and TRBJ2-7; 11 bases map to TRBD1. TRBV23-1 is classed as an ORF, of uncertain function. The length of the CDR3 is 17 residues. Unmatched junction bases numbered 14, after V lost 4 bases and J lost 6 bases. The CDR3 region is CASSPQGTGGGSGEQYF. Written as DNA, the CDR3 is TGCGCCAGCAGTCCCCAGGGGACAGGGGGAGGGAGTGGCGAGCAGTACTTC.

The chain combines TRBV7-6 with TRBJ2-1, with 7 bases aligning to TRBD1. Per the germline V gene, CDR1 is SGHVS and CDR2 is FNYEAQ. J lost 6 bases, V lost 5 bases, and 10 bases had no gene match. CDR3 length equals 15 residues. The CDR3 reads CASSPDQTGFNEQFF. The CDR3 coding sequence is TGTGCCAGCAGCCCCGATCAGACAGGGTTCAATGAGCAGTTCTTC. Variable domain in full (rest from reference TRBV7-6 and TRBJ2-1): GAGVSQSPRYKVTKRGQDVALRCDPISGHVSLYWYRQALGQGPEFLTYFNYEAQQDKSGLPNDRFSAERPEGSISTLTIQRTEQRDSAMYRCASSPDQTGFNEQFFGPGTRLTVL.

The chain uses TRBV29-1 and TRBJ2-5; D perhaps matches TRBD2 (6 bases). Germline CDR1 SQVTM, CDR2 ANQGSEA. The CDR3 covers 14 residues. V was cut by 3 bases and J by 6 bases, with 17 bases left in between. The CDR3 loop reads CSVESSPLAKTQYF. The DNA for the CDR3 is TGCAGCGTTGAGTCGTCCCCACTAGCAAAGACCCAGTACTTC.

The V and J genes are TRBV5-6 and TRBJ1-2; possibly TRBD1 for D (6 bases). CDR3 length: 14 amino acids. From germline, CDR1 is SGHDT and CDR2 YYEEEE. V was clipped by 2 bases and J by 2 bases, with 10 bases between them. The CDR3: CASSFGQQNYGYTF. For the CDR3, the DNA is TGTGCCAGCAGCTTTGGACAGCAGAACTATGGCTACACCTTC.

The chain carries TRBV5-1 and TRBJ2-1, with 13 positions matching TRBD2. Trimming at V came to 0 bases and at J to 7 bases, leaving 1 base not matched to a gene. This CDR3 is 15 amino acids long. Germline CDR1 reads SGHRS; CDR2 reads YFSETQ. The CDR3 coding sequence is TGCGCCAGCAGCTTGGGGACTAGCGGGAGAAATGAGCAGTTCTTC. It is translated as CASSLGTSGRNEQFF. The full variable domain, in which reference TRBV5-1 and TRBJ2-1 provide the parts outside the CDR3, is KAGVTQTPRYLIKTRGQQVTLSCSPISGHRSVSWYQQTPGQGLQFLFEYFSETQRNKGNFPGRFSGRQFSNSRSEMNVSTLELGDSALYLCASSLGTSGRNEQFFGPGTRLTVL.